This T cell receptor beta chain was sequenced in a study of blood T cell repertoires in COVID-19. Study in general: Some COVID-19 samples were acute and others convalescent; all came from the United States, Italy and Spain. Nucleic acid was either cDNA or gDNA, and it came from T cells, B-cell-depleted T cells, or PBMCs.

Authors' analysis steps: Estimation of nucleated cell counts was performed using reference gene primer amplification. TCRdb's copy holds only in-frame clones and misses some; the assay was immunoSEQ multiplex PCR. V and J calls and clone size are copied from that table; D and trimming were computed from the DNA. Of 200,000 to 250,000 clones in the sample, around 84% are singletons; the top ten hold 9.5% to 10%. There are 15 residues in the CDR3. CDR1 is SGHNT and CDR2 is YYREEE in the germline V gene (reference sequence). V gave up 0 bases and J gave up 6 bases, with 14 bases separating them. The sequence derives from a man aged 50 to 60 with active or convalescent COVID-19. The sample consisted of peripheral blood. The chain carries TRBV5-4 and TRBJ2-3; D possibly corresponds to TRBD2 (6 bases). Here the CDR3 reads CASSLEGGISDTQYF. Written as DNA, the CDR3 is TGTGCCAGCAGCTTGGAGGGAGGAATCTCTGATACGCAGTATTTT. The whole variable domain, filled in from reference TRBV5-4 and TRBJ2-3, reads ETGVTQSPTHLIKTRGQQVTLRCSSQSGHNTVSWYQQALGQGPQFIFQYYREEENGRGNFPPRFSGLQFPNYSSELNVNALELDDSALYLCASSLEGGISDTQYFGPGTRLTVL.